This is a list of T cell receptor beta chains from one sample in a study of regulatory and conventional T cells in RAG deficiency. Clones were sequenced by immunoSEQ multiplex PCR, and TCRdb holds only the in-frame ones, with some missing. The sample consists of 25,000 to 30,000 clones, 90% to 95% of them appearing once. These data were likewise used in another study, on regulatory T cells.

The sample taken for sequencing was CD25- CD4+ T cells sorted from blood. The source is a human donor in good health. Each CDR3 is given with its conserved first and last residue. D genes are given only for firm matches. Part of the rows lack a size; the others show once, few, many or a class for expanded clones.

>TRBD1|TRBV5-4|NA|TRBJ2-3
CASSSTGRSTDTQYF
TGTGCCAGCAGCTCGACAGGGCGGAGCACAGATACGCAGTATTTT
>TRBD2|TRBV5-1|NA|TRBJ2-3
CASSWTSGGAADTQYF
TGCGCCAGCAGCTGGACTAGCGGGGGGGCCGCAGATACGCAGTATTTT
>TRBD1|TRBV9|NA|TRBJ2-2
CASSPRQGAGELFF
TGTGCCAGCAGCCCCCGACAGGGGGCCGGGGAGCTGTTTTTT
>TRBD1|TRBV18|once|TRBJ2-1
CASSMGQGAHEQFF
TGTGCCAGCTCCATGGGACAGGGGGCCCATGAGCAGTTCTTC
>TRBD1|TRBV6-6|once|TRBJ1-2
CASLWDRDNYGYTF
TGTGCCAGCCTCTGGGACAGAGACAACTATGGCTACACCTTC
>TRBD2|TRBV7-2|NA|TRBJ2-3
CASSIRAGGTTDTQYF
TGTGCCAGCAGCATTCGGGCGGGGGGAACCACAGATACGCAGTATTTT
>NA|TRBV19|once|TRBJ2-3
CASTPTSSTDTQYF
TGTGCCAGTACCCCGACTAGTAGCACAGATACGCAGTATTTT
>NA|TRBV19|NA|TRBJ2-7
CASSKNLGSSYEQYF
TGTGCCAGTAGTAAGAACCTAGGGAGCTCCTACGAGCAGTACTTC
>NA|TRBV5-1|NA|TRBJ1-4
CASSPGAGASDPKERGF
TGCGCCAGCAGCCCTGGAGCCGGAGCGAGTGACCCCAAGGAGCGAGGTTTT
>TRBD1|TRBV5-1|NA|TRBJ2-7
CASSLLPGGASWKAYEQYF
TGCGCCAGCAGCTTGCTTCCAGGGGGCGCATCGTGGAAGGCCTACGAGCAGTACTTC
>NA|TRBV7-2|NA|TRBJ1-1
CASSLVEEAFF
TGTGCCAGCAGCTTAGTTGAAGAGGCTTTCTTT
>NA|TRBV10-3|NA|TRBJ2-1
CAILRQGRSYNEQFF
TGTGCCATCCTCCGGCAGGGCCGCTCCTACAATGAGCAGTTCTTC
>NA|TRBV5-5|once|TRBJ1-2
CASSPSQTGYGYTF
TGTGCCAGCAGCCCCTCCCAGACAGGCTATGGCTACACCTTC
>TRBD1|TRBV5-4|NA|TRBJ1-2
CASSLGGQNNYGYTF
TGTGCCAGCAGCTTGGGGGGACAGAACAACTATGGCTACACCTTC
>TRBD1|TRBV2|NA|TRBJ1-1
CASSETLGDRGLGTEAFF
TGTGCCAGCAGTGAAACCCTTGGGGACAGGGGATTGGGCACTGAAGCTTTCTTT
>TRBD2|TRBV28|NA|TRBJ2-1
CASIKRRGVSYNEQFF
TGTGCCAGCATCAAACGGCGGGGGGTCTCCTACAATGAGCAGTTCTTC
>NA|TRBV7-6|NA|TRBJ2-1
CASSLAHQGNEQFF
TGTGCCAGCAGCTTAGCTCATCAGGGGAATGAGCAGTTCTTC
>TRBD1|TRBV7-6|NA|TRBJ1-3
CASGQGNGNTIYF
TGTGCCAGCGGACAGGGGAATGGAAACACCATATATTTT
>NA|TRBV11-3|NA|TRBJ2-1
CASSLGATSYNEQFF
TGTGCCAGCAGCCTTGGTGCGACTTCCTACAATGAGCAGTTCTTC
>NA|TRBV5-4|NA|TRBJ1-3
CASSWNGGPEYF
TGTGCCAGCAGCTGGAACGGGGGGCCGGAATATTTT